This entry lists 11 T cell receptor beta chains sequenced from one sample in a study of identical twins. MiXCR, run by TCRdb on the 5' RACE reads, gives a single entry per CDR3 protein. The sample carries 250,000 to 350,000 distinct CDR3 sequences, around 9.7% recorded once. These records were also assigned to another study, of yellow fever vaccine responses in identical twins.

Sequenced sample: CD8+ T cells sorted from blood. All receptors derive from a woman in her late teens or twenties in good health.

This clonotype has just a few counts. J is TRBJ2-2 and V is TRBV4-1; maybe TRBD2 (6 bases). The V gene lost 4 bases and the J gene lost 3 bases, with 12 bases spanning the gap. Germline V lookup: CDR1 MGHRA, CDR2 YSYEKL. The CDR3 is 15 amino acids. CDR3 in amino acids: CASSPGTSYTGELFF. CDR3 DNA: TGCGCCAGCAGCCCAGGTACTAGCTACACCGGGGAGCTGTTTTTT.

This clonotype showed up just a few times. This chain links TRBV6-2 or TRBV6-3 with TRBJ2-5; the D is unclear. The V and J ends lost 7 bases and 3 bases respectively, with 18 bases between them. CDR3 size: 15 residues. Germline assignment: CDR1 MNHEY and CDR2 SVGEGT. In nucleotides, the CDR3 is TGTGCCAGCACCCTTTCGGCTCCTGCAAAAGAGACCCAGTACTTC. It encodes CASTLSAPAKETQYF.

The gene calls are TRBV27 and TRBJ2-3; 8 nucleotides line up with TRBD1. The V gene's germline CDR1 is MNHEY and CDR2 SMNVEV (reference sequence). CDR3 size: 16 residues. V shed 5 bases and J 3 bases; nucleotides not matched to a gene: 10. The CDR3 spells CASSDTPGQGTDTQYF. In DNA form, the CDR3 reads TGTGCCAGCAGTGATACCCCTGGACAGGGAACAGATACGCAGTATTTT.

V gene TRBV19 combines with J gene TRBJ2-1, with a weak D call TRBD1 (6 bases). The CDR3 is made up of 22 amino acids. The V gene's germline CDR1 is LNHDA and CDR2 SQIVND (reference sequence). V dropped 10 bases and J dropped 5 bases, with 42 bases sitting between them. The CDR3 reads CAIAPWVVIWGARTDRDNEQFF. The CDR3 DNA reads as TGTGCCATTGCACCCTGGGTCGTCATCTGGGGAGCCAGGACAGACCGAGACAATGAGCAGTTCTTC.

This clonotype was counted a few times. This chain uses TRBV28 with TRBJ2-5; no clear D gene. Looked up from germline, CDR1 is MDHEN and CDR2 is SYDVKM. The V end was cut by 5 bases, the J end by 5 bases, with 15 bases between. This CDR3 is 14 amino acids long. CDR3: CASSPVDSDETQYF. The CDR3 DNA follows: TGTGCCAGCAGTCCCGTGGATAGTGACGAGACCCAGTACTTC.

In its sample, this clonotype was seen many times. The chain employs TRBV4-3 and TRBJ1-5, with TRBD1 matching over 7 bases. Germline V gives CDR1 LGHNA, CDR2 YSLEER. The CDR3 is 14 amino acids. V gave up 0 bases and J gave up 7 bases; unmatched junction bases: 3. CDR3 sequence reads: CASSQETGLQPQHF. DNA for the CDR3: TGCGCCAGCAGCCAAGAGACAGGGCTCCAGCCCCAGCATTTT.

The chain joins TRBV12-3 or TRBV12-4 to TRBJ1-5; no firm D call. The CDR3 has 14 residues. V was shortened by 0 bases and J by 11 bases, with 14 bases between the two germline ends. The CDR3 reads CASSLAETLWAQHF. DNA of the CDR3: TGTGCCAGCAGTTTAGCGGAGACCTTATGGGCCCAGCATTTT.

This clonotype was observed a single time. J is TRBJ2-7 and V is TRBV5-5; 10 positions match TRBD1. From germline, CDR1 is SGHKS and CDR2 YYEKEE (reference sequence). This CDR3 is built from 15 residues. With 6 bases clipped from V and 5 bases from J, the junction kept 11 bases outside the gene matches. The CDR3 loop is CASNPFWTGGDEQYF. The DNA of the CDR3 is TGTGCCAGCAACCCCTTCTGGACAGGGGGAGACGAGCAGTACTTC.

This clonotype appeared many times. The rearrangement links TRBV12-3 or TRBV12-4 to TRBJ2-7, with D possibly TRBD2 on 6 matching bases. This CDR3 spans 17 amino acids. Between the trimmed V and J ends, which lost 9 bases and 0 bases, there was a span of 24 bases. The DNA for the CDR3 is TGTGCCAGTTCCGGGACTCGGGGCCCCTGGAGCTCCTACGAGCAGTACTTC. It encodes CASSGTRGPWSSYEQYF.

This clonotype came up many times. The V and J genes are TRBV28 and TRBJ2-1; D is perhaps TRBD2 (5 bases). Trimming pared 2 bases from V and 0 bases from J, leaving 11 bases between. CDR1 and CDR2 (germline): MDHEN, SYDVKM. This CDR3 comprises 16 residues. The CDR3 coding sequence is TGTGCCAGCAGTTTACTAGCATCGAGCTCCTACAATGAGCAGTTCTTC. Translation gives CASSLLASSSYNEQFF. The full variable domain, its missing parts supplied by reference TRBV28 and TRBJ2-1, is DVKVTQSSRYLVKRTGEKVFLECVQDMDHENMFWYRQDPGLGLRLIYFSYDVKMKEKGDIPEGYSVSREKKERFSLILESASTNQTSMYLCASSLLASSSYNEQFFGPGTRLTVL.

This clonotype was counted at least ten times. As DNA, the CDR3 is TGTGCCAGCAGTGAACCAACGACCGTGTACTCCTACAATGAGCAGTTCTTC. This translates into CASSEPTTVYSYNEQFF. The chain carries TRBV12-3 or TRBV12-4 and TRBJ2-1; D is uncertain. The CDR3 runs 17 residues. Trimming removed 5 bases at V and 0 bases at J, with 17 bases between.